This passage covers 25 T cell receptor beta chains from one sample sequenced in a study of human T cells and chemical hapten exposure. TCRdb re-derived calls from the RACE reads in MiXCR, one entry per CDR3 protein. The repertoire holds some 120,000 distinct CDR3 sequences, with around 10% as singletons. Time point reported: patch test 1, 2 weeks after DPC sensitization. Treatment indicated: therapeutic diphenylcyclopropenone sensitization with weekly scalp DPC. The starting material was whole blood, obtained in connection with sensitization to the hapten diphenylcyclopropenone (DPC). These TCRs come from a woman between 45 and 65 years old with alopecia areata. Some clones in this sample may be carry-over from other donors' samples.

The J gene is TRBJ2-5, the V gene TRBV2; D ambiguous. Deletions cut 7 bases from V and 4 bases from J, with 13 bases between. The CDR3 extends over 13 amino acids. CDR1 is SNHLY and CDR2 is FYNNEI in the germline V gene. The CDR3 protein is CASNNGGSETQYF. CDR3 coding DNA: TGTGCCAGCAACAACGGTGGGTCAGAGACCCAGTACTTC.

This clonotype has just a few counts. CDR3 sequence (DNA): TGTGCCAGCAGCCAAGTAGGGGGGGATAGGACCTATACGCAGTATTTT. As protein: CASSQVGGDRTYTQYF. This rearrangement joins TRBV4-2 to TRBJ2-3, with D tentatively TRBD2 (7 bases). V lost 1 base, J lost 7 bases, and 18 bases lay in between. In germline, CDR1 is LGHNA, CDR2 YNFKEQ. There are 16 residues in the CDR3.

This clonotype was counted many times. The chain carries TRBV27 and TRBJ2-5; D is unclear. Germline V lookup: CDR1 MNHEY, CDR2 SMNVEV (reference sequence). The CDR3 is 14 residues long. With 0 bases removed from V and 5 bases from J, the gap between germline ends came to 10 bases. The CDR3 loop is CASSLSWNLETQYF. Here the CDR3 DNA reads TGTGCCAGCAGTTTATCGTGGAACCTCGAGACCCAGTACTTC.

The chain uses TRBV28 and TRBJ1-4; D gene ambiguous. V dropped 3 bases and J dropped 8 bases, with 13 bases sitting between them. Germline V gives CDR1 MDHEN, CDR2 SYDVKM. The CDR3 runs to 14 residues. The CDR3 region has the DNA TGTGCCAGCAGTTTCTCACCGGGGAGGGAAAAACTGTTTTTT. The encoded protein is CASSFSPGREKLFF.

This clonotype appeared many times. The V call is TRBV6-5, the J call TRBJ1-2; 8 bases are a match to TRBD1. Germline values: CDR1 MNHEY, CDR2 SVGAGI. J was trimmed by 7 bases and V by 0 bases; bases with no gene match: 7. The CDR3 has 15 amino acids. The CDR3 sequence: CASSYSSGQGFGYTF. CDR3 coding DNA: TGTGCCAGCAGTTACTCGAGCGGACAGGGATTTGGCTACACCTTC.

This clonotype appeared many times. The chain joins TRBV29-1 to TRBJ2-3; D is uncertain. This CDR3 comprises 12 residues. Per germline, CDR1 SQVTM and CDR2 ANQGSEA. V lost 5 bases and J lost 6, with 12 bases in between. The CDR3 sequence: CSVNRARDTQYF. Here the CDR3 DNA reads TGCAGCGTTAACCGGGCACGGGATACGCAGTATTTT.

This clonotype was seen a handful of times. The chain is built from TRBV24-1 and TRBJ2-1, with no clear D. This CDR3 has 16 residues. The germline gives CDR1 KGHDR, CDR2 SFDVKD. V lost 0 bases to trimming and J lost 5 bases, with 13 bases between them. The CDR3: CATSDLEKRPNNEQFF. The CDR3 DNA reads TGTGCCACCAGTGATTTGGAGAAGCGACCAAACAATGAGCAGTTCTTC.

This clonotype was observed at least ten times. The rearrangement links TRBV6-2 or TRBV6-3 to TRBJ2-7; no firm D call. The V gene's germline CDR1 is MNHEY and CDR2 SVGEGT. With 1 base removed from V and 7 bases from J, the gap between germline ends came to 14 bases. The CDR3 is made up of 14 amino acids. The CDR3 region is CASSYWAGSREQYF. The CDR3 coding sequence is TGTGCCAGCAGTTACTGGGCAGGATCACGGGAGCAGTACTTC.

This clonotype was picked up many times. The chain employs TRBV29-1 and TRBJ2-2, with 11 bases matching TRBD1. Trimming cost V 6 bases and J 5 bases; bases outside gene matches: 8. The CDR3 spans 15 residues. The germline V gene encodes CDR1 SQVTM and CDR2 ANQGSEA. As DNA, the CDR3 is TGCAGCGTCCGGACAGGGGGCAGGGGAACCGGGGAGCTGTTTTTT. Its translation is CSVRTGGRGTGELFF.

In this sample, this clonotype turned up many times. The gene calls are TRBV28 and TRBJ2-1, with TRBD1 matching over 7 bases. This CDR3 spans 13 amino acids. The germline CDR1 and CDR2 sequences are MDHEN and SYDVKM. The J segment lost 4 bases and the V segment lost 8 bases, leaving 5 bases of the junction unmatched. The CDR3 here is CASGDSVYNEQFF. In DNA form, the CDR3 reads TGTGCCAGCGGGGACAGCGTATACAATGAGCAGTTCTTC.

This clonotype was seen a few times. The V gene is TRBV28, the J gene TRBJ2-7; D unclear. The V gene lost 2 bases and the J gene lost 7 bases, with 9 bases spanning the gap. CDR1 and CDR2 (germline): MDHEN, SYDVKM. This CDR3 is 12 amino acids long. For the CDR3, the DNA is TGTGCCAGCAGTTTAGGGCGTCAGGAGCAGTACTTC. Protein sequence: CASSLGRQEQYF. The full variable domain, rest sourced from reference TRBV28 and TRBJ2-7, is DVKVTQSSRYLVKRTGEKVFLECVQDMDHENMFWYRQDPGLGLRLIYFSYDVKMKEKGDIPEGYSVSREKKERFSLILESASTNQTSMYLCASSLGRQEQYFGPGTRLTVT.

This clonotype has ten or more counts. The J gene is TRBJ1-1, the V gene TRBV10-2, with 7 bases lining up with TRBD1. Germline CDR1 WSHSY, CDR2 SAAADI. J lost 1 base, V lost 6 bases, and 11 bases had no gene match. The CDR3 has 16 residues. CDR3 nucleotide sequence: TGCGCCAGCAGAGGCTCAGGGGGGAAATGGAACACTGAAGCTTTCTTT. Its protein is CASRGSGGKWNTEAFF.

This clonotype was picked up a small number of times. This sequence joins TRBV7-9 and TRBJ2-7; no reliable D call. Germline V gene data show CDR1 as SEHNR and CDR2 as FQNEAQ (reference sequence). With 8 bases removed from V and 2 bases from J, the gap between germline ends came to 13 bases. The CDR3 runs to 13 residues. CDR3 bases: TGTGCCAGCCAAGCTGACTCACCCTACGAGCAGTACTTC. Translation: CASQADSPYEQYF.

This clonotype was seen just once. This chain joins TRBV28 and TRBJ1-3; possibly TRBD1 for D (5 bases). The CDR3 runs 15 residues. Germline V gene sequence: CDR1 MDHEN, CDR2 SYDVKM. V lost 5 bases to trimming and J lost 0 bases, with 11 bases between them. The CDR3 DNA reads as TGTGCCAGCAGTACACAGGCAACCTCTGGAAACACCATATATTTT. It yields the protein CASSTQATSGNTIYF.

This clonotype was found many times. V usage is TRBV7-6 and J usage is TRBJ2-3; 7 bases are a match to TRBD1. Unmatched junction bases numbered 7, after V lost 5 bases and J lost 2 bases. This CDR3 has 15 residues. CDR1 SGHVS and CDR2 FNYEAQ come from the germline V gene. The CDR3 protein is CASSPRQGYTDTQYF. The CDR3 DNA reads TGTGCCAGCAGCCCCCGACAGGGTTACACAGATACGCAGTATTTT.

The CDR3 sequence is CASSFSLAKNIQYF. The CDR3 DNA is TGTGCCAGCAGTTTCTCCCTAGCCAAAAACATTCAGTACTTC. The genes are TRBV28 and TRBJ2-4; D not resolved. Deletions cut 3 bases from V and 0 bases from J, with 6 bases between. The germline V gene encodes CDR1 MDHEN and CDR2 SYDVKM. The CDR3 covers 14 residues.

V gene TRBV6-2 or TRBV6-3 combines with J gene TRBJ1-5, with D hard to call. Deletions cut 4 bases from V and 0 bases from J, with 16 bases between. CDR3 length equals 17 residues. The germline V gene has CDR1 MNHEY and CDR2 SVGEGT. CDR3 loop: CASSFYQGVYSNQPQHF. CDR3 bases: TGTGCCAGCAGTTTCTATCAAGGAGTCTATAGCAATCAGCCCCAGCATTTT.

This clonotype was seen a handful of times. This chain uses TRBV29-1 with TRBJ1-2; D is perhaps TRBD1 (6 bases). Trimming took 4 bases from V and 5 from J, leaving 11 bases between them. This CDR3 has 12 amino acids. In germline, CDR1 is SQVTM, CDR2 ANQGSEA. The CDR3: CSVGTDRYGYTF. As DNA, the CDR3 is TGCAGCGTTGGGACAGATCGTTATGGCTACACCTTC.

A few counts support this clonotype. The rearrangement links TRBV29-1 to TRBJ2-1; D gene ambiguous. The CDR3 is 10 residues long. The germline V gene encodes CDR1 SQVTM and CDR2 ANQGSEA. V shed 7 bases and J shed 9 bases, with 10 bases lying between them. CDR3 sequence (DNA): TGCAGCGCTTCCGACGTTGAGCAGTTCTTC. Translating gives CSASDVEQFF.

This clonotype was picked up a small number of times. In DNA form, the CDR3 reads TGCAGTGCTAAACCTTGGACAGGGTATAGCAATCAGCCCCAGCATTTT. Encoded protein: CSAKPWTGYSNQPQHF. This chain joins TRBV20-1 and TRBJ1-5; 8 bases line up with TRBD1. The CDR3 has 16 amino acids. The trim removed 4 bases at V and 0 bases at J, leaving 8 bases unmatched. Germline V gives CDR1 DFQATT, CDR2 SNEGSKA (reference sequence).

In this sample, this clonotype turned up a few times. CDR3: CASSPGMKTQYF. The CDR3 DNA reads as TGTGCCAGCAGTCCGGGAATGAAGACCCAGTACTTC. The chain recombines TRBV27 with TRBJ2-5, with D possibly being TRBD2 (5 bases). This CDR3 comprises 12 residues. Trimming left V 5 bases short and J 6 bases short, with 10 bases between. Germline V gene sequence: CDR1 MNHEY, CDR2 SMNVEV (reference sequence).

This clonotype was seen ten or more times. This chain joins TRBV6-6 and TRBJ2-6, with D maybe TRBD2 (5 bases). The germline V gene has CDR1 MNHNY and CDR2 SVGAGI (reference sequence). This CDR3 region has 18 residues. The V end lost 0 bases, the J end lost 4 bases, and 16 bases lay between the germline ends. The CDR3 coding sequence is TGTGCCAGCAGTTACTCGAATGTGGGCTCGGGAGGGGCCAACGTCCTGACTTTC. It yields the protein CASSYSNVGSGGANVLTF.

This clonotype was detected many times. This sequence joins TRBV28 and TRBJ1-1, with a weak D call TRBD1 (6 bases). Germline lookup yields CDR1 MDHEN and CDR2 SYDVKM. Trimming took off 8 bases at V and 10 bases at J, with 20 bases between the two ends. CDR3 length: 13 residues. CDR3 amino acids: CASDLQGRGRAFF. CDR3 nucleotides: TGTGCCAGCGATTTACAGGGACGGGGGCGAGCTTTCTTT.

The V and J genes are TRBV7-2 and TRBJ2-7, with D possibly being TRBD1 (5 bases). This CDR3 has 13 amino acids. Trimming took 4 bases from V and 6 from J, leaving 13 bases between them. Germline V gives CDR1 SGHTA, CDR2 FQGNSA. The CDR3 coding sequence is TGTGCCAGCAGCTCGGACACCGTGGGCGAGCAGTACTTC. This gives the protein CASSSDTVGEQYF.

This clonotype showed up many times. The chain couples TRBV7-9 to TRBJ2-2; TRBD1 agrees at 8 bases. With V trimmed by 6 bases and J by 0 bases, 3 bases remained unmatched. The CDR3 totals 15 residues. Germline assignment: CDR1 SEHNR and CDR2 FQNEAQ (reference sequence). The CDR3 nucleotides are TGTGCCAGCAGACCGGGACAGGCGAACACCGGGGAGCTGTTTTTT. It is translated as CASRPGQANTGELFF.